This TCR beta chain was identified in a study of human T cells and chemical hapten exposure. Time point here: pre-sensitization, week 0. Sample treatment: therapeutic diphenylcyclopropenone sensitization with weekly scalp DPC. How the authors handled the data: Across samples, TCR counts had a median of about 92,000 and ranged from roughly 20,000 to 690,600. Using its own MiXCR run on the RACE reads, TCRdb lists one record per CDR3 protein. The V and J calls here are based on TCRdb, not the publication. Of around 330,000 distinct CDR3 sequences in the sample, 4.5% to 7% are singletons; the top ten hold about 8.2%. The ends were cut back, 4 bases at V and 9 bases at J, with 10 bases in the middle. There are 11 residues in the CDR3. Germline CDR1 SNHLY, CDR2 FYNNEI.

V is TRBV2 and J is TRBJ2-7; D tentatively fits TRBD1 or TRBD2 (5 bases each). Sequenced material: whole blood, taken in connection with sensitization to the hapten diphenylcyclopropenone (DPC). This sequence originates from a young woman with alopecia areata. Some clones in this sample may be carry-over from other donors' samples. CDR3: CASSVGTGQYF. CDR3 DNA sequence: TGTGCCAGCAGTGTGGGGACCGGGCAGTACTTC.